The present entry profiles one T cell receptor beta chain with its context. V dropped 2 bases and J dropped 6; count of bases not matched to a gene: 4. This CDR3 comprises 14 residues. Germline CDR1 and CDR2: MDHEN and SYDVKM. The record originates from a study of shared clonotypes between healthy human individuals. Method: immunoSEQ multiplex PCR; TCRdb's copy keeps in-frame clones and lacks some. The profile shows approximately 1.1 million clones, more than 75% of them singletons. This chain uses TRBV28 with TRBJ1-2; 9 bases fit TRBD1. This TCR was sampled from a man in his late teens or twenties in good health. Some clones in this sample may be carry-over from other donors' samples. The sequencing input was memory CD4+ T cells from PBMCs. The subset was: CD45RA-negative fraction. CDR3 sequence reads: CASSLIQGADGYTF. CDR3 coding DNA: TGTGCCAGCAGTTTAATACAGGGGGCAGATGGCTACACCTTC.